Shown below are 20 T cell receptor beta chains from a single sample sequenced in a study of T cell changes during pregnancy in multiple sclerosis. Produced via immunoSEQ multiplex PCR; TCRdb's table is partial and in-frame only. The data show about 42,000 clones, around 96% seen once. The starting material was peripheral blood, obtained in the second trimester of pregnancy. The source of these receptors is a female donor with multiple sclerosis, enrolled in a pregnancy study.

The J gene is TRBJ2-7, the V gene TRBV5-1, with a tentative D call TRBD1 (6 bases). Per the germline V gene, CDR1 is SGHRS and CDR2 is YFSETQ. The CDR3 has 14 residues. V was trimmed by 0 bases and J by 0 bases, leaving 7 bases between them. The CDR3 spells CASSLGDTSYEQYF. The DNA for the CDR3 is TGCGCCAGCAGCTTGGGGGACACCTCCTACGAGCAGTACTTC.

The V call is TRBV7-2, the J call TRBJ1-2; 7 bases fit TRBD1. The CDR3 runs to 13 residues. Germline V CDR1 and CDR2: SGHTA, FQGNSA. The ends lost 5 bases at V and 4 bases at J; junction bases unmatched: 4. The CDR3 nucleotides are TGTGCCAGCAGCCAGGGGGGTGGCTATGGCTACACCTTC. It translates to CASSQGGGYGYTF.

The chain has TRBV2 and TRBJ2-7; D uncertain. Deletions cut 6 bases from V and 3 bases from J, with 12 bases between. The CDR3 is made up of 13 amino acids. The germline V gene encodes CDR1 SNHLY and CDR2 FYNNEI. The CDR3 region has the DNA TGTGCCAGCAGGGGCTTTACTGTCTACGAGCAGTACTTC. The encoded protein is CASRGFTVYEQYF.

In its sample, this clone was seen once. The chain couples TRBV7-3 to TRBJ2-1; 8 nucleotides agree with TRBD2. This CDR3 comprises 17 residues. J was trimmed by 6 bases and V by 6 bases; bases with no gene match: 16. Germline V gene lookup returns CDR1 SGHTA and CDR2 FQGTGA. CDR3 region: CASSLKGLGLAGNEQFF. The DNA of the CDR3 is TGTGCCAGCAGTCTAAAGGGCTTGGGGCTAGCGGGCAATGAGCAGTTCTTC.

The CDR3 DNA sequence: TGTGCCAGCAGCCCCCGGGACAACTACGAGCAGTACTTC. This codes for CASSPRDNYEQYF. This rearrangement joins TRBV5-6 to TRBJ2-7; TRBD1 might be the D (6 bases). This CDR3 comprises 13 residues. Germline V gene lookup returns CDR1 SGHDT and CDR2 YYEEEE. Trimming shortened V by 4 bases and J by 3 bases, and 11 bases separated the two germline ends.

CDR3 nucleotide sequence: TGTGCCATCAGGGCAGGCTACTCTGGAAACACCATATATTTT. Amino acid sequence: CAIRAGYSGNTIYF. V usage is TRBV10-3 and J usage is TRBJ1-3; no clear D. Germline V CDR1 and CDR2: ENHRY, SYGVKD. This CDR3 comprises 14 residues. Deletions cut 6 bases from V and 0 bases from J, with 9 bases between.

The table lists this clone with a few counts. This chain links TRBV5-1 with TRBJ1-1; 8 bases agree with TRBD1. The V segment lost 0 bases and the J segment 1 base; nucleotides outside the gene matches: 2. CDR1 and CDR2 from the germline V gene are SGHRS and YFSETQ. This CDR3 contains 15 residues. The CDR3: CASSLADRANTEAFF. DNA of the CDR3: TGCGCCAGCAGCTTGGCGGACAGGGCGAACACTGAAGCTTTCTTT.

Remarks on this clone: Other DNA sequences in this sample translate to the same CDR3. CDR3: CASSLDRGNQPQHF. For the CDR3, the DNA is TGTGCCAGCAGCCTGGACAGGGGAAATCAGCCCCAGCATTTT. The gene calls are TRBV28 and TRBJ1-5; 9 bases align to TRBD1. Germline loops: CDR1 MDHEN, CDR2 SYDVKM. CDR3 length: 14 amino acids. The V gene end was trimmed by 6 bases and the J gene end by 4 bases; junction bases not matched to a gene: 4.

The rearrangement links TRBV11-2 to TRBJ2-5; TRBD2 matches 7 bases. This CDR3 has 14 residues. The trim removed 5 bases at V and 5 bases at J, leaving 8 bases unmatched. Per the germline V gene, CDR1 is SGHAT and CDR2 is FQNNGV. The CDR3 bases are TGTGCCAGCAGCGTTGGCGGGGGAGTGGAGACCCAGTACTTC. As protein: CASSVGGGVETQYF.

CDR3 in DNA: TGTGCCAGCAGCCGACAGGAGCAACAGACCCAGTACTTC. Translating it yields CASSRQEQQTQYF. The V call is TRBV7-2, the J call TRBJ2-5, with a tentative D call TRBD1 (6 bases). The CDR3 is made up of 13 amino acids. Per germline, CDR1 SGHTA and CDR2 FQGNSA. Trimming stripped 5 bases from V and 6 bases from J, with 13 bases between. The full variable domain, rest sourced from reference TRBV7-2 and TRBJ2-5, is GAGVSQSPSNKVTEKGKDVELRCDPISGHTALYWYRQSLGQGLEFLIYFQGNSAPDKSGLPSDRFSAERTGGSVSTLTIQRTQQEDSAVYLCASSRQEQQTQYFGPGTRLLVL.

CDR3 in DNA: TGTGCCAGCACCGATCTAGCGGGACCAGCACTCTCCTACAATGAGCAGTTCTTC. Protein sequence: CASTDLAGPALSYNEQFF. V and J are TRBV7-9 and TRBJ2-1; 9 nucleotides align to TRBD2. The V segment lost 7 bases and the J segment 0 bases; nucleotides outside the gene matches: 13. Germline assignment: CDR1 SEHNR and CDR2 FQNEAQ (reference sequence). The CDR3 loop spans 18 amino acids.

In its sample, this clone was seen once. The chain couples TRBV5-8 to TRBJ2-1; TRBD1 matches 10 bases. Germline V gene lookup returns CDR1 SGHTS and CDR2 YDEGEE. The CDR3 spans 16 residues. V lost 4 bases to trimming and J lost 4 bases; unmatched junction nucleotides: 8. CDR3 region: CASSPTDRGRYNEQFF. CDR3 DNA sequence: TGTGCCAGCAGCCCAACGGACAGGGGGAGGTACAATGAGCAGTTCTTC. The full variable domain, its missing parts supplied by reference TRBV5-8 and TRBJ2-1, is EAGVTQSPTHLIKTRGQQATLRCSPISGHTSVYWYQQALGLGLQFLLWYDEGEERNRGNFPPRFSGRQFPNYSSELNVNALELEDSALYLCASSPTDRGRYNEQFFGPGTRLTVL.

The chain uses TRBV7-2 and TRBJ2-5; D not certain. CDR3 length equals 13 residues. Germline CDR1 SGHTA, CDR2 FQGNSA. Trimming took off 5 bases at V and 5 bases at J, with 12 bases between the two ends. As DNA, the CDR3 is TGTGCCAGCAGCCCCACGTACGGGGAGACCCAGTACTTC. Its translation: CASSPTYGETQYF.

The chain combines TRBV11-2 with TRBJ1-1; D is unclear. The CDR3 extends over 14 amino acids. Germline V gives CDR1 SGHAT, CDR2 FQNNGV. V was clipped by 3 bases and J by 4 bases, with 12 bases between them. This CDR3 is CASSFEASLTEAFF. The CDR3 nucleotides read TGTGCCAGCAGCTTTGAGGCCAGCCTCACTGAAGCTTTCTTT.

The rearrangement links TRBV7-9 to TRBJ1-1; TRBD1 agrees at 7 bases. The germline V gene encodes CDR1 SEHNR and CDR2 FQNEAQ (reference sequence). V trimming: 4 bases; J trimming: 9 bases; junction bases outside the gene matches: 14. The CDR3 sequence is 15 residues long. DNA for the CDR3: TGTGCCAGCAGCTGGCAGGGGGGCCTTCCGATCAAAGCTTTCTTT. Translated, it gives CASSWQGGLPIKAFF.

This chain joins TRBV7-2 and TRBJ2-1, with 9 nucleotides matching TRBD2. With 1 base clipped from V and 4 bases from J, the junction kept 2 bases outside the gene matches. The germline V gene encodes CDR1 SGHTA and CDR2 FQGNSA. The CDR3 length is 15 residues. As DNA, the CDR3 is TGTGCCAGCAGCTTAGGACTAGCGGAATACAATGAGCAGTTCTTC. It yields the protein CASSLGLAEYNEQFF.

This clone was recorded only once. The J gene is TRBJ2-5, the V gene TRBV28; 7 bases align to TRBD1. J was trimmed by 1 base and V by 5 bases; bases with no gene match: 1. The CDR3 length is 13 residues. Germline loops: CDR1 MDHEN, CDR2 SYDVKM. For the CDR3, the DNA is TGTGCCAGCAGTGCAGGGGGCCAAGAGACCCAGTACTTC. Translating gives CASSAGGQETQYF.

The chain is built from TRBV6-1 and TRBJ2-1; TRBD2 matches at 12 bases. CDR1 is MNHNS and CDR2 is SASEGT in the germline V gene. V gave up 1 base and J gave up 4 bases; unmatched junction bases: 11. This CDR3 has 19 residues. The CDR3: CASSEGWASGGVKYNEQFF. CDR3 DNA sequence: TGTGCCAGCAGTGAAGGATGGGCTAGCGGGGGGGTGAAATACAATGAGCAGTTCTTC.

This sequence joins TRBV7-9 and TRBJ1-2; D is unclear. V was cut by 0 bases and J by 4 bases, with 9 bases left in between. The CDR3 contains 14 residues. CDR1 SEHNR and CDR2 FQNEAQ come from the germline V gene (reference sequence). CDR3 region: CASSLAELSYGYTF. In DNA, the CDR3 is TGTGCCAGCAGCTTAGCGGAGCTTTCCTATGGCTACACCTTC.

This rearrangement joins TRBV6-7 to TRBJ1-2; perhaps TRBD1 as D (6 bases). TRBV6-7 is reported as an ORF; its role is uncertain. The ends were cut back, 0 bases at V and 5 bases at J, with 13 bases in the middle. The CDR3 has 15 residues. In nucleotides, the CDR3 is TGTGCCAGCAGTTACTCGACAGGAACTCAATATGGCTACACCTTC. It yields the protein CASSYSTGTQYGYTF.